The entry that follows covers one T cell receptor (beta chain) sequence. What it binds is unknown. Sequenced by immunoSEQ multiplex PCR; TCRdb stores in-frame clones only, minus some. The sample records roughly 680,000 clones, approximately 88% being singletons. The CDR3 is 14 amino acids. V lost 0 bases to trimming and J lost 5 bases, with 11 bases between them. Germline V CDR1 and CDR2: GTSNPN, SVGIG (reference sequence). This entry is derived from a study of Ad26.COV2.S vaccination and SARS-CoV-2 variants. General observations from the study: Placebo recipients had lower spike-specific TCR breadth than vaccine recipients. Breadth of non-spike TCRs did not differ between vaccinees and placebo recipients.

Treatment denoted: roughly 18 received Ad26.COV2.S at low or high dose, single or two shots; a few received placebo; per-sample allocation not given. Sampling was performed 63 days after the first vaccine or placebo injection. This clonotype was obtained from a person between 18 and 65 years old who received the Ad26.COV2.S COVID-19 vaccine or a placebo. The V call is TRBV30, the J call TRBJ1-5; D is unclear. This material consisted of peripheral blood, taken in a trial of Ad26.COV2.S vaccine versus placebo. This chain's CDR3 is CAWSVLSEDQPQHF. In DNA form, the CDR3 reads TGTGCCTGGAGTGTATTGTCAGAGGATCAGCCCCAGCATTTT.